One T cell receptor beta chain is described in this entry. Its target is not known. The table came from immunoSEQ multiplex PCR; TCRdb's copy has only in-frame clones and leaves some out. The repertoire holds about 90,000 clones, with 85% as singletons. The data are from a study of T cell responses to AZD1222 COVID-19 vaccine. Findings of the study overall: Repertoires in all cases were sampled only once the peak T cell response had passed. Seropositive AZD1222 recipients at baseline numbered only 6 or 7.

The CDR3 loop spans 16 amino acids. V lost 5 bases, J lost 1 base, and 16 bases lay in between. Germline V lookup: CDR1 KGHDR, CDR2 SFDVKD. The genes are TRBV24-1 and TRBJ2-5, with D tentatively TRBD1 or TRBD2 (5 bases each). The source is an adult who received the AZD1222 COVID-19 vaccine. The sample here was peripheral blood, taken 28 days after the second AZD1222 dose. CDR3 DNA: TGTGCCACCAGTGGGGGGTGGGGAGCGGCCCAAGAGACCCAGTACTTC. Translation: CATSGGWGAAQETQYF.